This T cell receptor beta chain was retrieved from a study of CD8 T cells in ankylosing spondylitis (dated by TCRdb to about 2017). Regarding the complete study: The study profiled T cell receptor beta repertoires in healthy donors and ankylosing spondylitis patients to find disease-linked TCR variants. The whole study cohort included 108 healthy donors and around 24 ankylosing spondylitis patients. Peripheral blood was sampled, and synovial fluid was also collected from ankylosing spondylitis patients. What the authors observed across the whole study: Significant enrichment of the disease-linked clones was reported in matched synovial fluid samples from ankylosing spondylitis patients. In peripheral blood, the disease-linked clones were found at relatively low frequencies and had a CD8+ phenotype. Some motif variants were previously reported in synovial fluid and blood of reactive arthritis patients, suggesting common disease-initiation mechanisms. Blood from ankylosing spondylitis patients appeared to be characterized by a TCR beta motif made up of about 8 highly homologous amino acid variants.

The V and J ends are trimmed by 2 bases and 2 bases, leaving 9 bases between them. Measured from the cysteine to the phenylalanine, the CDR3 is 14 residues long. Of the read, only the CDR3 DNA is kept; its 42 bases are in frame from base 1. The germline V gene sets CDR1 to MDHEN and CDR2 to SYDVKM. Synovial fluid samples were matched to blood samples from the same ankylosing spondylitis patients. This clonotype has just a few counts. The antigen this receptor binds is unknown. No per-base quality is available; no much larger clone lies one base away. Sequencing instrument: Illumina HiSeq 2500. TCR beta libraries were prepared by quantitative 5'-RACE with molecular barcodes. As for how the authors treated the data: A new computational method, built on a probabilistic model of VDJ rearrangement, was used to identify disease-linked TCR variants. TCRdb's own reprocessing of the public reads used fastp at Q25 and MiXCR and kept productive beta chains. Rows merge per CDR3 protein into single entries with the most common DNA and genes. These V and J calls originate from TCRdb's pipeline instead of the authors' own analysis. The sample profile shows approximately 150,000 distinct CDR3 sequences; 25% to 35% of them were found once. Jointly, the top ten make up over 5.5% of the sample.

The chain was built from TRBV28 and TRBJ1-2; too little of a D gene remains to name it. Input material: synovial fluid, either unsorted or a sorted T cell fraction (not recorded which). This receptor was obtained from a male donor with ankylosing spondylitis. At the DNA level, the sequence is TGTGCCAGCAGTTTAGATTTCAGGAACTATGGCTACACCTTC. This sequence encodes CASSLDFRNYGYTF.